One sample yielded the 18 T cell receptor beta chains listed below, sequenced in a study of blood T cell repertoires in COVID-19. Clones were read by immunoSEQ multiplex PCR, and TCRdb kept only the in-frame ones, dropping some. The repertoire holds 490,000 or so clones, with roughly nine tenths as singletons. The source material was PBMCs or T cells enriched from blood (not recorded which). These receptors were taken from a woman aged 55-70 years who had recovered from COVID-19.

V gene TRBV11-2 combines with J gene TRBJ2-1; TRBD1 matches at 7 bases. The CDR3 runs 13 residues. Germline CDR1 SGHAT, CDR2 FQNNGV. The V gene end was trimmed by 5 bases and the J gene end by 5 bases; junction bases not matched to a gene: 3. The CDR3 loop reads CASSPDRDNEQFF. The DNA of the CDR3 is TGTGCCAGCAGCCCCGACAGGGACAATGAGCAGTTCTTC.

This chain uses TRBV19 with TRBJ1-1; a possible D gene is TRBD1 (5 bases). The CDR3 runs to 13 residues. Germline V gives CDR1 LNHDA, CDR2 SQIVND (reference sequence). V dropped 4 bases and J dropped 4 bases, with 10 bases sitting between them. CDR3 protein: CASSRGGGTEAFF. For the CDR3, the DNA is TGTGCCAGTAGTAGGGGCGGGGGCACTGAAGCTTTCTTT.

This sequence joins TRBV20-1 and TRBJ2-2; D gene unclear. Germline loops: CDR1 DFQATT, CDR2 SNEGSKA (reference sequence). The CDR3 covers 15 residues. Trimming removed 3 bases from V and 0 bases from J, with 11 bases in between. The DNA of the CDR3 is TGCAGTGCTAGTAACAGAATAGCGAACACCGGGGAGCTGTTTTTT. Its protein product is CSASNRIANTGELFF.

This clone showed up just once. V and J are TRBV30 and TRBJ2-5; D is undetermined. The ends were cut back, 4 bases at V and 0 bases at J, with 6 bases in the middle. Germline CDR1 is GTSNPN and CDR2 is SVGIG (reference sequence). CDR3 length: 12 residues. As DNA, the CDR3 is TGTGCCTGGACCCGGGACCAAGAGACCCAGTACTTC. Amino acids: CAWTRDQETQYF.

V and J are TRBV5-4 and TRBJ2-4, with D possibly TRBD2 on 5 matching bases. CDR1 and CDR2 (germline): SGHNT, YYREEE (reference sequence). CDR3 size: 13 residues. V gave up 4 bases and J gave up 5 bases, with 10 bases separating them. CDR3 in amino acids: CASSQKGENIQYF. CDR3 nucleotides: TGTGCCAGCAGCCAAAAGGGAGAAAACATTCAGTACTTC.

CDR3 sequence reads: CASSDNKNYGYTF. The CDR3 DNA sequence: TGCGCCAGCAGTGATAACAAGAACTATGGCTACACCTTC. The gene calls are TRBV10-1 and TRBJ1-2; D is ambiguous. Germline CDR1 reads WNHNN; CDR2 reads SYGVQD (reference sequence). V shed 3 bases and J shed 2 bases, with 7 bases lying between them. The CDR3 extends over 13 amino acids.

CDR3 coding DNA: TGTGCCAGCAGTACGGCGGGACAGGCGAACACTGAAGCTTTCTTT. As protein: CASSTAGQANTEAFF. The J gene is TRBJ1-1, the V gene TRBV11-2, with TRBD1 identical over 8 bases. The germline gives CDR1 SGHAT, CDR2 FQNNGV. After removal of 6 bases from V and 1 base from J, the junction contained 7 bases not matched to a gene. CDR3 length: 15 amino acids.

The rearrangement uses TRBV7-9 and TRBJ2-3; 8 bases are shared with TRBD2. The V gene's germline CDR1 is SEHNR and CDR2 FQNEAQ (reference sequence). V gave up 5 bases and J gave up 6 bases; unmatched junction bases: 10. CDR3 size: 15 residues. CDR3 nucleotide sequence: TGTGCCAGCAGCCCGCGCGGGGGGCCAGGGGATACGCAGTATTTT. Protein: CASSPRGGPGDTQYF.

This clone appeared a single time. V gene TRBV5-4 combines with J gene TRBJ1-4, with D perhaps TRBD1 (5 bases). V lost 0 bases and J 10 bases, leaving 16 bases between the germline ends. Germline-derived CDR1 and CDR2 are SGHNT and YYREEE (reference sequence). This CDR3 is built from 15 residues. The CDR3, as DNA: TGTGCCAGCAGCTTGGCGGGACTAGGGGCGGGAAAACTGTTTTTT. This codes for CASSLAGLGAGKLFF. Drawing the rest from reference TRBV5-4 and TRBJ1-4, the complete variable domain is ETGVTQSPTHLIKTRGQQVTLRCSSQSGHNTVSWYQQALGQGPQFIFQYYREEENGRGNFPPRFSGLQFPNYSSELNVNALELDDSALYLCASSLAGLGAGKLFFGSGTQLSVL.

CDR3 nucleotide sequence: TGTGCCAGCATAGGGGGACTAGCGGGGGAAAACACCGGGGAGCTGTTTTTT. This sequence encodes CASIGGLAGENTGELFF. The rearrangement uses TRBV9 and TRBJ2-2; TRBD2 matches 14 bases. V lost 6 bases to trimming and J lost 2 bases; unmatched junction nucleotides: 6. CDR1 and CDR2 (germline): SGDLS, YYNGEE. The CDR3 is 17 residues long.

The chain employs TRBV19 and TRBJ1-2; D call uncertain. Trimming took off 1 base at V and 4 bases at J, with 19 bases between the two ends. The CDR3 extends over 17 amino acids. Germline V gene sequence: CDR1 LNHDA, CDR2 SQIVND (reference sequence). CDR3 DNA: TGTGCCAGTAGTATAGTGAGTGGGCCCGACCCCAGCTATGGCTACACCTTC. The encoded protein is CASSIVSGPDPSYGYTF.

The chain couples TRBV7-8 to TRBJ2-5; 7 bases agree with TRBD2. This CDR3 spans 13 amino acids. The V and J ends lost 3 bases and 5 bases, in that order; junction bases with no gene match: 3. CDR1 is SGHVS and CDR2 is FQNEAQ in the germline V gene. CDR3 sequence reads: CASSFVGGETQYF. CDR3 in DNA: TGTGCCAGCAGCTTTGTCGGGGGGGAGACCCAGTACTTC.

CDR3 loop: CASSQGLAGPWDTQYF. The DNA of the CDR3 is TGTGCCAGCAGCCAAGGACTAGCGGGACCCTGGGATACGCAGTATTTT. The chain carries TRBV4-2 and TRBJ2-3; 11 bases line up with TRBD2. V lost 1 base and J lost 6; bases outside the gene matches: 6. The germline V gene has CDR1 LGHNA and CDR2 YNFKEQ. This CDR3 spans 16 amino acids.

The chain joins TRBV2 to TRBJ1-3; D might be TRBD1 (6 bases). V lost 3 bases and J 2 bases, leaving 14 bases between the germline ends. The CDR3 covers 16 residues. Germline CDR1 SNHLY, CDR2 FYNNEI. The CDR3 sequence: CASSDGWDNTGNTIYF. CDR3 sequence (DNA): TGTGCCAGCAGTGACGGGTGGGACAATACTGGAAACACCATATATTTT.

This sequence joins TRBV6-5 and TRBJ1-1; tentatively, D is TRBD1 (5 bases). Deletions cut 6 bases from V and 6 bases from J, with 17 bases between. This CDR3 has 14 amino acids. Germline CDR1 reads MNHEY; CDR2 reads SVGAGI. The CDR3 is CASSQGEGISEAFF. CDR3 bases: TGTGCCAGCAGCCAAGGGGAGGGAATCTCTGAAGCTTTCTTT.

The V call is TRBV18, the J call TRBJ1-1, with D unresolved. Germline V gene lookup returns CDR1 KGHSH and CDR2 LQKENI. CDR3 length: 11 amino acids. The V end lost 5 bases, the J end lost 3 bases, and 4 bases lay between the germline ends. The CDR3 coding sequence is TGTGCCAGCTCATCGGACACTGAAGCTTTCTTT. Translation gives CASSSDTEAFF. Based on the CDR3 plus reference TRBV18 and TRBJ1-1, the full variable domain is NAGVMQNPRHLVRRRGQEARLRCSPMKGHSHVYWYRQLPEEGLKFMVYLQKENIIDESGMPKERFSAEFPKEGPSILRIQQVVRGDSAAYFCASSSDTEAFFGQGTRLTVV.

Notes on this clone: Other DNA sequences in this sample translate to the same CDR3. The chain has TRBV12-3 or TRBV12-4 and TRBJ1-2, with no clear D. The CDR3 sequence is 13 residues long. Deletions cut 3 bases from V and 2 bases from J, with 7 bases between. The chain's CDR3 is CASSLGVNYGYTF. In nucleotides, the CDR3 is TGTGCCAGCAGTTTGGGAGTAAACTATGGCTACACCTTC.

This clone occurred once. The rearrangement joins TRBV7-9 to TRBJ2-3; D perhaps matches TRBD1 (6 bases). The germline CDR1 and CDR2 sequences are SEHNR and FQNEAQ (reference sequence). V was trimmed by 1 base and J by 2 bases, leaving 16 bases between them. CDR3 size: 17 residues. CDR3 nucleotides: TGTGCCAGCAGCTTAGTGAGAGGGGGACCTTTCACAGATACGCAGTATTTT. Translating it yields CASSLVRGGPFTDTQYF.